The 19 T cell receptor beta chains presented below share a single source sample, sequenced in a study of blood T cell repertoires in COVID-19. The repertoire was sequenced with immunoSEQ multiplex PCR; TCRdb's copy has only in-frame clones and lacks some. The sample yields approximately 180,000 clones, approximately 85% seen once. The specimen sequenced was peripheral blood. These receptor sequences come from a woman older than 75 with acute or convalescent COVID-19.

This clone was recorded once. The J gene is TRBJ2-3, the V gene TRBV19; D may be TRBD2 (7 bases). This CDR3 comprises 15 residues. The germline CDR1 and CDR2 sequences are LNHDA and SQIVND (reference sequence). The ends were cut back, 4 bases at V and 1 base at J, with 12 bases in the middle. The CDR3 loop reads CASSTGAGGTDTQYF. The DNA for the CDR3 is TGTGCCAGTAGTACGGGGGCGGGAGGCACAGATACGCAGTATTTT. Variable domain in full (rest from reference TRBV19 and TRBJ2-3): DGGITQSPKYLFRKEGQNVTLSCEQNLNHDAMYWYRQDPGQGLRLIYYSQIVNDFQKGDIAEGYSVSREKKESFPLTVTSAQKNPTAFYLCASSTGAGGTDTQYFGPGTRLTVL.

The chain uses TRBV19 and TRBJ2-5, with D perhaps matching TRBD1 (5 bases). Germline CDR1 LNHDA, CDR2 SQIVND (reference sequence). V dropped 5 bases and J dropped 1 base, with 8 bases sitting between them. The CDR3 has 13 residues. The CDR3 is CASSYDSQETQYF. CDR3 nucleotides: TGTGCCAGTAGTTACGACAGCCAAGAGACCCAGTACTTC.

The chain has TRBV10-3 and TRBJ1-1; TRBD1 matches at 9 bases. Per the germline V gene, CDR1 is ENHRY and CDR2 is SYGVKD. Losses at the gene ends were 9 bases for V and 2 bases for J; bases not matched to a gene: 1. The CDR3 has 12 amino acids. As DNA, the CDR3 is TGTGCCATGGGACAGGGAAACACTGAAGCTTTCTTT. Protein product: CAMGQGNTEAFF.

The chain employs TRBV7-2 and TRBJ2-1; D uncertain. CDR1 and CDR2 (germline): SGHTA, FQGNSA. The CDR3 has 14 residues. V was trimmed by 7 bases and J by 4 bases, leaving 14 bases between them. The CDR3 protein is CASTPWQEYNEQFF. The CDR3 nucleotides read TGTGCCAGCACCCCTTGGCAGGAATACAATGAGCAGTTCTTC.

This clone was recorded at least ten times. The V gene is TRBV5-5, the J gene TRBJ2-7; 9 bases agree with TRBD1. CDR3 length: 15 amino acids. CDR1 is SGHKS, CDR2 YYEKEE, per germline (reference sequence). The J segment lost 4 bases and the V segment lost 4 bases, leaving 9 bases of the junction unmatched. The CDR3 DNA reads TGTGCCAGCAGCCACCGGACAGGGGTTTGGTACGAGCAGTACTTC. Translation: CASSHRTGVWYEQYF.

This clone has a handful of counts. The chain couples TRBV14 to TRBJ2-2; D unclear. The CDR3 has 14 residues. Germline loops: CDR1 SGHDN, CDR2 FVKESK. The V gene lost 6 bases and the J gene lost 5 bases, with 13 bases spanning the gap. The CDR3 protein is CASSPLTRTGELFF. The CDR3 region has the DNA TGTGCCAGCAGTCCATTGACAAGAACCGGGGAGCTGTTTTTT.

V usage is TRBV5-1 and J usage is TRBJ2-5; weak D call: TRBD1 (5 bases). The germline CDR1 and CDR2 sequences are SGHRS and YFSETQ. The CDR3 is made up of 14 amino acids. Trimming took off 0 bases at V and 0 bases at J, with 6 bases between the two ends. Written as DNA, the CDR3 is TGCGCCAGCAGCTTGGGCAGGGACCAAGAGACCCAGTACTTC. Translation gives CASSLGRDQETQYF.

V is TRBV2 and J is TRBJ1-3, with 7 bases aligning to TRBD1. Losses at the gene ends were 6 bases for V and 0 bases for J; bases not matched to a gene: 2. The length of the CDR3 is 14 residues. The germline V gene has CDR1 SNHLY and CDR2 FYNNEI. As DNA, the CDR3 is TGTGCCAGCAGCGACAGGGCCTCTGGAAACACCATATATTTT. Translating it yields CASSDRASGNTIYF.

V usage is TRBV19 and J usage is TRBJ2-6, with no clear D. V dropped 6 bases and J dropped 0 bases, with 9 bases sitting between them. This CDR3 has 15 amino acids. Germline CDR1 LNHDA, CDR2 SQIVND (reference sequence). The CDR3 spells CASRAHVSGANVLTF. CDR3 sequence (DNA): TGTGCCAGTAGGGCCCACGTCTCTGGGGCCAACGTCCTGACTTTC.

This clone was observed a few times. The J gene is TRBJ1-5, the V gene TRBV6-5; 8 positions agree with TRBD1. J was trimmed by 13 bases and V by 5 bases; bases with no gene match: 10. This CDR3 is 13 amino acids long. The germline V gene encodes CDR1 MNHEY and CDR2 SVGAGI. The CDR3 loop reads CASSTAPTGAQHF. CDR3 DNA sequence: TGTGCCAGCAGTACCGCACCGACAGGGGCTCAGCATTTT.

J is TRBJ1-1 and V is TRBV27, with TRBD1 identical over 7 bases. This CDR3 has 15 residues. Germline CDR1 is MNHEY and CDR2 is SMNVEV (reference sequence). With 5 bases clipped from V and 5 bases from J, the junction kept 11 bases outside the gene matches. CDR3 in amino acids: CASSPLTGTRTEAFF. The CDR3 DNA reads as TGTGCCAGCAGTCCCCTGACAGGGACGCGGACTGAAGCTTTCTTT.

The chain joins TRBV11-2 to TRBJ2-5, with D perhaps matching TRBD2 (5 bases). V lost 2 bases and J 5 bases, leaving 12 bases between the germline ends. The CDR3 has 14 residues. CDR1 is SGHAT, CDR2 FQNNGV, per germline. Here the CDR3 reads CASSLKVTGETQYF. DNA of the CDR3: TGTGCCAGCAGCTTAAAAGTAACGGGGGAGACCCAGTACTTC. Full variable domain (outside the CDR3, taken from reference TRBV11-2 and TRBJ2-5): EAGVAQSPRYKIIEKRQSVAFWCNPISGHATLYWYQQILGQGPKLLIQFQNNGVVDDSQLPKDRFSAERLKGVDSTLKIQPAKLEDSAVYLCASSLKVTGETQYFGPGTRLLVL.

V and J are TRBV5-5 and TRBJ1-6, with 7 nucleotides matching TRBD1. CDR1 SGHKS and CDR2 YYEKEE come from the germline V gene (reference sequence). The CDR3 spans 15 residues. V shed 3 bases and J 7 bases; nucleotides not matched to a gene: 7. CDR3 residues: CASSYAGQINSPLHF. For the CDR3, the DNA is TGTGCCAGCAGCTATGCGGGACAGATAAATTCACCCCTCCACTTT. Full variable domain (outside the CDR3, taken from reference TRBV5-5 and TRBJ1-6): DAGVTQSPTHLIKTRGQQVTLRCSPISGHKSVSWYQQVLGQGPQFIFQYYEKEERGRGNFPDRFSARQFPNYSSELNVNALLLGDSALYLCASSYAGQINSPLHFGNGTRLTVT.

The J gene is TRBJ1-2, the V gene TRBV18; TRBD1 aligns across 7 bases. The germline CDR1 and CDR2 sequences are KGHSH and LQKENI. The V and J ends lost 3 bases and 8 bases, in that order; junction bases with no gene match: 12. The CDR3 length is 15 residues. The CDR3 loop reads CASSPRHDRAFGYTF. DNA of the CDR3: TGTGCCAGCTCACCCCGGCATGACAGGGCATTCGGCTACACCTTC.

The chain couples TRBV4-3 to TRBJ2-3; tentative D call: TRBD2 (5 bases). The germline CDR1 and CDR2 sequences are LGHNA and YSLEER. CDR3 size: 15 residues. Trimming removed 1 base at V and 2 bases at J, with 10 bases between. The CDR3 DNA reads as TGCGCCAGCAGCCAAGGGACTCTCCCCACAGATACGCAGTATTTT. Its protein is CASSQGTLPTDTQYF.

This rearrangement joins TRBV5-6 to TRBJ1-1; D call uncertain. Trimming pared 3 bases from V and 3 bases from J, leaving 15 bases between. The CDR3 spans 15 residues. CDR1 SGHDT and CDR2 YYEEEE come from the germline V gene. The CDR3 region is CASSWPGGVDTEAFF. CDR3 nucleotide sequence: TGTGCCAGCAGCTGGCCAGGAGGAGTGGACACTGAAGCTTTCTTT.

V usage is TRBV5-1 and J usage is TRBJ2-3; 9 bases are a match to TRBD2. The germline gives CDR1 SGHRS, CDR2 YFSETQ. There are 16 residues in the CDR3. Trimming took 0 bases from V and 4 from J; bases not matched to a gene: 6. The CDR3 is CASSLVLRGGADTQYF. The CDR3 region has the DNA TGCGCCAGCAGCTTGGTTCTGCGGGGGGGGGCAGATACGCAGTATTTT.

This chain connects TRBV24-1 to TRBJ2-3; D is undetermined. The CDR3 runs to 13 residues. Germline V CDR1 and CDR2: KGHDR, SFDVKD. The ends were cut back, 1 base at V and 4 bases at J, with 5 bases in the middle. CDR3 DNA: TGTGCCACCAGTGATTTAATAGCAGATACGCAGTATTTT. This gives the protein CATSDLIADTQYF.

The V call is TRBV9, the J call TRBJ2-7, with TRBD2 as a possible D gene (6 bases). Trimming removed 8 bases from V and 6 bases from J, with 15 bases in between. This CDR3 region has 12 residues. CDR1 is SGDLS, CDR2 YYNGEE, per germline. The DNA of the CDR3 is TGTGCCAGTTCTTTCGGGGGAGGCGAGCAGTACTTC. This encodes CASSFGGGEQYF.